The 13 T cell receptor beta chains below all came from one sample that was sequenced in a study of a mutant IDH1 vaccine in newly diagnosed glioma. As to time point: week 5, during vaccination. Vaccine doses each comprised 300 ug of mutant IDH1 20-mer peptide, with topical imiquimod. TCRdb keeps only in-frame clones here, not all; method: immunoSEQ multiplex PCR. The table shows 30,000 to 40,000 clones, with about 80% occurring only once. These receptors have no known antigen. The source material was PBMCs, sampled from a glioma patient whose treatment included an IDH1 peptide vaccine. Every receptor here comes from a man younger than 40 with glioma.

The table lists this clone with a count of one. V and J are TRBV23-1 and TRBJ1-6; weak D call: TRBD1 (6 bases). TRBV23-1 is an open reading frame, and its role is uncertain. Trimming pared 4 bases from V and 10 bases from J, leaving 20 bases between. This CDR3 region has 16 residues. The CDR3 here is CASSPRTVLRESPLHF. Here the CDR3 DNA reads TGCGCCAGCAGTCCTAGGACAGTATTAAGGGAGTCACCCCTCCACTTT.

This chain connects TRBV13 to TRBJ1-1; D gene unclear. From germline, CDR1 is PRHDT and CDR2 FYEKMQ (reference sequence). The germline V and J ends were trimmed by 5 bases and 5 bases, with 15 bases remaining between them. CDR3 size: 14 residues. CDR3 coding DNA: TGTGCCAGCAGCCAAACCCCAGGCAATACTGAAGCTTTCTTT. Its protein product is CASSQTPGNTEAFF.

This chain connects TRBV2 to TRBJ2-7; TRBD1 matches 7 bases. The germline V gene encodes CDR1 SNHLY and CDR2 FYNNEI. CDR3 size: 15 residues. Losses at the gene ends were 5 bases for V and 2 bases for J; bases not matched to a gene: 9. CDR3 coding DNA: TGTGCCAGCAGTCTCAGGACAGGCGGCCCCTACGAGCAGTACTTC. It translates to CASSLRTGGPYEQYF.

The rearrangement links TRBV5-1 to TRBJ2-2; TRBD1 matches at 9 bases. Germline CDR1 is SGHRS and CDR2 is YFSETQ. Trimming removed 0 bases from V and 4 bases from J; junction bases left unmatched: 4. The CDR3 is 16 residues long. The CDR3 nucleotides read TGCGCCAGCAGCTTGGGGGACAGGGATGGCACCGGGGAGCTGTTTTTT. Its translation: CASSLGDRDGTGELFF.

This clone was counted a single time. The V and J genes are TRBV5-6 and TRBJ2-5; 11 bases agree with TRBD2. J lost 1 base, V lost 4 bases, and 0 bases had no gene match. This CDR3 has 14 amino acids. Germline CDR1 is SGHDT and CDR2 is YYEEEE. CDR3: CASSLAGGQETQYF. The CDR3, as DNA: TGTGCCAGCAGCCTAGCGGGGGGCCAAGAGACCCAGTACTTC.

The chain employs TRBV30 and TRBJ1-6; TRBD1 might be the D (5 bases). With 4 bases removed from V and 6 bases from J, the gap between germline ends came to 10 bases. Germline loops: CDR1 GTSNPN, CDR2 SVGIG (reference sequence). This CDR3 is built from 13 residues. The CDR3 sequence is CAWTGLTNSPLHF. DNA for the CDR3: TGTGCCTGGACGGGACTGACTAATTCACCCCTCCACTTT.

The chain links TRBV28 to TRBJ1-1; 7 nucleotides align to TRBD1. CDR3 size: 11 residues. V lost 5 bases and J lost 11; bases outside the gene matches: 5. CDR1 MDHEN and CDR2 SYDVKM come from the germline V gene. This CDR3 reads CASSRDRVAFF. The CDR3 nucleotides are TGTGCCAGCAGTCGAGACAGGGTTGCTTTCTTT.

The chain joins TRBV28 to TRBJ1-1; D gene ambiguous. The CDR3 extends over 15 amino acids. The V end lost 5 bases, the J end lost 0 bases, and 13 bases lay between the germline ends. CDR1 MDHEN and CDR2 SYDVKM come from the germline V gene. Here the CDR3 reads CASSAGRPMNTEAFF. CDR3 nucleotides: TGTGCCAGCAGTGCGGGCAGACCGATGAACACTGAAGCTTTCTTT.

The chain employs TRBV7-8 and TRBJ1-6, with D maybe TRBD1 (5 bases). The V end lost 1 base, the J end lost 8 bases, and 9 bases lay between the germline ends. The CDR3 covers 14 residues. Germline CDR1 reads SGHVS; CDR2 reads FQNEAQ. CDR3 in DNA: TGTGCCAGCAGCTTAGGCCAGGGCTATTCACCCCTCCACTTT. This sequence encodes CASSLGQGYSPLHF.

The chain joins TRBV4-3 to TRBJ2-1; a possible D gene is TRBD2 (5 bases). Germline V gene data show CDR1 as LGHNA and CDR2 as YSLEER. This CDR3 has 17 residues. Trimming stripped 6 bases from V and 5 bases from J, with 23 bases between. The CDR3 DNA sequence: TGCGCCAGCAGAGAAGTAGGAGGACCCCTCGCTCACAATGAGCAGTTCTTC. Amino acids: CASREVGGPLAHNEQFF.

The chain combines TRBV7-9 with TRBJ1-1, with 8 bases identical to TRBD1. This CDR3 is built from 16 residues. The germline gives CDR1 SEHNR, CDR2 FQNEAQ (reference sequence). V gave up 5 bases and J gave up 5 bases; unmatched junction bases: 13. The CDR3 protein is CASSPGQGARWTEAFF. The CDR3, as DNA: TGTGCCAGCAGCCCCGGGCAGGGGGCCCGCTGGACTGAAGCTTTCTTT.

The gene calls are TRBV11-2 and TRBJ2-3; D might be TRBD1 or TRBD2, each matching 5 bases. There are 16 residues in the CDR3. Germline CDR1 is SGHAT and CDR2 is FQNNGV. With 2 bases removed from V and 7 bases from J, the gap between germline ends came to 19 bases. Written as DNA, the CDR3 is TGTGCCAGCAGCTTAATGGGGGACCGATTTGTGTATACGCAGTATTTT. This sequence encodes CASSLMGDRFVYTQYF.

The gene calls are TRBV5-8 and TRBJ1-2; D is unresolved. This CDR3 is built from 12 residues. CDR1 is SGHTS, CDR2 YDEGEE, per germline. Trimming pared 5 bases from V and 8 bases from J, leaving 13 bases between. CDR3 in DNA: TGTGCCAGCAGTCTCTGGACCGGGGGCTACACCTTC. Translation: CASSLWTGGYTF.